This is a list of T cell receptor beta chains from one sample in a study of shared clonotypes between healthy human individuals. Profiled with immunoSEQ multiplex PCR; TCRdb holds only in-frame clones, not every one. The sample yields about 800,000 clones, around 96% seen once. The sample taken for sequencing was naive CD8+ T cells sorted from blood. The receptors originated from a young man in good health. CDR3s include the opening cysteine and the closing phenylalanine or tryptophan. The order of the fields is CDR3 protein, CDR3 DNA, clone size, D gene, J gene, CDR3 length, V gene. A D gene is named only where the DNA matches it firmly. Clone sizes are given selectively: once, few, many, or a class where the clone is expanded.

CASSYLDRGYEQYF TGTGCCAGCAGTTACCTGGACAGGGGCTACGAGCAGTACTTC NA TRBD1 TRBJ2-7 14 TRBV6-6
CASSVGTSPNEQYF TGTGCCAGCAGCGTAGGTACTAGCCCCAACGAGCAGTACTTC NA NA TRBJ2-7 14 TRBV9
CASKTGGTDYEQYF TGTGCCAGCAAGACAGGGGGAACCGACTACGAGCAGTACTTC NA TRBD1 TRBJ2-7 14 TRBV11-2
CASSSTTADTQYF TGTGCCAGCAGTTCAACCACGGCGGATACGCAGTATTTT once NA TRBJ2-3 13 TRBV27
CASSYGRSGELFF TGCGCCAGCAGCTACGGCCGCAGCGGGGAGCTGTTTTTT once NA TRBJ2-2 13 TRBV4-1
CASSDPNSNNEQFF TGTGCCAGCAGTGACCCGAACAGTAACAATGAGCAGTTCTTC NA NA TRBJ2-1 14 TRBV2
CASWNGYEQFF TGTGCCAGCTGGAATGGGTATGAGCAGTTCTTC NA NA TRBJ2-1 11 TRBV27
CASSLLRVEQFF TGTGCCAGCAGCTTACTCAGGGTAGAGCAGTTCTTC NA NA TRBJ2-1 12 TRBV7-9
CSVVERERDEQYF TGCAGCGTTGTAGAGCGGGAGAGGGACGAGCAGTACTTC NA TRBD2 TRBJ2-7 13 TRBV29-1
CASSIPASGRVQEQFF TGTGCCAGCAGTATACCGGCTAGCGGGAGGGTTCAGGAGCAGTTCTTC once TRBD2 TRBJ2-1 16 TRBV6-6
CASSGGSFKGGELFF TGTGCCAGCAGTGGGGGGTCCTTCAAAGGCGGGGAGCTGTTTTTT once NA TRBJ2-2 15 TRBV2
CASSLLSGVIGTDTQYF TGCGCCAGCAGCTTGTTATCGGGAGTTATTGGCACAGATACGCAGTATTTT NA NA TRBJ2-3 17 TRBV5-1
CASRSRVDDGYTF TGTGCCAGCAGATCCAGGGTTGACGATGGCTACACCTTC NA NA TRBJ1-2 13 TRBV9
CATLSGSVYNEQFF TGTGCCACCCTAAGCGGGTCCGTATACAATGAGCAGTTCTTC NA NA TRBJ2-1 14 TRBV2
CASSYSRQGRQPQHF TGTGCCAGCAGTTACTCGAGACAGGGTAGGCAGCCCCAGCATTTT NA TRBD1 TRBJ1-5 15 TRBV6-6
CASAAGPAGDTQYF TGTGCCAGCGCTGCCGGGCCCGCCGGAGATACGCAGTATTTT NA NA TRBJ2-3 14 TRBV27
CASSPGYQPQHF TGTGCCAGTAGCCCAGGGTATCAGCCCCAGCATTTT NA NA TRBJ1-5 12 TRBV19
CASSYKQGQNTEAFF TGTGCCAGCAGTTATAAGCAGGGACAGAACACTGAAGCTTTCTTT once NA TRBJ1-1 15 TRBV6-5
CAISEGFLGSKEGAKNIQYF TGTGCCATCAGTGAGGGCTTCCTAGGATCCAAAGAAGGAGCCAAAAACATTCAGTACTTC NA NA TRBJ2-4 20 TRBV10-3
CASSSQRDPQETQYF TGTGCCAGCAGTTCCCAGCGGGACCCCCAAGAGACCCAGTACTTC NA TRBD2 TRBJ2-5 15 TRBV27
CASSLRGSGYTF TGCGCCAGCAGCTTAAGGGGTTCTGGCTACACCTTC NA NA TRBJ1-2 12 TRBV5-1
CASIAAGAGNTIYF TGCGCCAGCATCGCCGCGGGGGCTGGAAACACCATATATTTT NA NA TRBJ1-3 14 TRBV10-2